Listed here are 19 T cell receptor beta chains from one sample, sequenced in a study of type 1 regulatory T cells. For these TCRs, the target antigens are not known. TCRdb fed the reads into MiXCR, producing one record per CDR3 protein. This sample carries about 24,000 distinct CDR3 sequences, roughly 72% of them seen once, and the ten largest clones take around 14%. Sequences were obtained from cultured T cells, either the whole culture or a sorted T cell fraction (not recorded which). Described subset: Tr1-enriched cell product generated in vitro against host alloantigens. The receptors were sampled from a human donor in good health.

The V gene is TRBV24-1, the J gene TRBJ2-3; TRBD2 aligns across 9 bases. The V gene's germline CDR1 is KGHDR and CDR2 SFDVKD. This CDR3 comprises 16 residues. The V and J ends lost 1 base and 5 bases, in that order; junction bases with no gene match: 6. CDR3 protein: CATSDFIAGDKDTQYF. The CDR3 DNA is TGTGCCACCAGTGATTTTATAGCGGGGGACAAAGATACGCAGTATTTT.

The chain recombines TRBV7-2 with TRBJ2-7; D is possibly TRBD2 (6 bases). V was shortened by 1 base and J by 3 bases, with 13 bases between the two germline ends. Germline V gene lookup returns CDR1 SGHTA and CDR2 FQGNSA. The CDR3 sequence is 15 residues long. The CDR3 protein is CASSLGPPEGYEQYF. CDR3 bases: TGTGCCAGCAGCTTAGGCCCGCCGGAGGGCTACGAGCAGTACTTC.

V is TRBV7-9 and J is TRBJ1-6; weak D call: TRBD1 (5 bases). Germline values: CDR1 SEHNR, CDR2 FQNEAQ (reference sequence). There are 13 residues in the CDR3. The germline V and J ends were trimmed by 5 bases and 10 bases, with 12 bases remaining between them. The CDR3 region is CASSRVGGSPLHF. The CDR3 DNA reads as TGTGCCAGCAGCCGGGTGGGGGGGTCACCCCTCCACTTT.

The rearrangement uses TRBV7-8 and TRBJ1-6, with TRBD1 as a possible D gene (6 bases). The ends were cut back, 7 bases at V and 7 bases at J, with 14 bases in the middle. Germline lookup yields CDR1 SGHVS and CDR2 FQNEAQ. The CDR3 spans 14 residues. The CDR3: CASNQGSWNSPLHF. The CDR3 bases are TGTGCCAGCAACCAGGGGAGTTGGAATTCACCCCTCCACTTT.

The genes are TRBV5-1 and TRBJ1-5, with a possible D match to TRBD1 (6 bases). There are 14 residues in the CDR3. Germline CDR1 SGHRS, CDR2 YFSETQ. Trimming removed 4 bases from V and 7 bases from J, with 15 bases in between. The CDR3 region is CASSELGADQPQHF. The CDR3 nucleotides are TGCGCCAGCAGCGAGTTGGGGGCGGACCAGCCCCAGCATTTT.

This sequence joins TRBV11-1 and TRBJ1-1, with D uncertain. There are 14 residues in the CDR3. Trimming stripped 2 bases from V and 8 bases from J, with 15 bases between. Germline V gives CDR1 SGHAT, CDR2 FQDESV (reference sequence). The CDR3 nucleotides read TGTGCCAGCAGCTTAAGTGCCCACTCAGGAGAAGCTTTCTTT. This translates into CASSLSAHSGEAFF. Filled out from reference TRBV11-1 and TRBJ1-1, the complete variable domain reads EAEVAQSPRYKITEKSQAVAFWCDPISGHATLYWYRQILGQGPELLVQFQDESVVDDSQLPKDRFSAERLKGVDSTLKIQPAELGDSAMYLCASSLSAHSGEAFFGQGTRLTVV.

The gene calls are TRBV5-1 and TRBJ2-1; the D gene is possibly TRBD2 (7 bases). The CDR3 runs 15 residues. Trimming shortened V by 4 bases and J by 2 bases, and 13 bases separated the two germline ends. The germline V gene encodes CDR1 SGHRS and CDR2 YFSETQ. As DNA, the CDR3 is TGCGCCAGCAGCCCCGAAGGGGGGGCCTACAATGAGCAGTTCTTC. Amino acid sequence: CASSPEGGAYNEQFF.

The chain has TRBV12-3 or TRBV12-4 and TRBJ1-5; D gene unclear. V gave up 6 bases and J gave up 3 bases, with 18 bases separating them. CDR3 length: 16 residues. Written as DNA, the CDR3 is TGTGCCAGCAGCCCGTCCGATACTCCTATCAATCAGCCCCAGCATTTT. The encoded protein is CASSPSDTPINQPQHF.

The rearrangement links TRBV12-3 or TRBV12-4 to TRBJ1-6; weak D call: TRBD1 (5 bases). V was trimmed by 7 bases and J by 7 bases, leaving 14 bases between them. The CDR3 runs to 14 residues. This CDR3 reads CASTRDSLNSPLHF. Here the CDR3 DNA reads TGTGCCAGCACTCGGGACTCCCTAAATTCACCCCTCCACTTT.

The CDR3 sequence: CAVRDNTEKLFF. As DNA, the CDR3 is TGTGCCGTCCGGGACAATACTGAAAAACTGTTTTTT. The chain joins TRBV6-5 to TRBJ1-4; possibly TRBD1 for D (6 bases). Per germline, CDR1 MNHEY and CDR2 SVGAGI. The CDR3 extends over 12 amino acids. Trimming stripped 11 bases from V and 7 bases from J, with 14 bases between.

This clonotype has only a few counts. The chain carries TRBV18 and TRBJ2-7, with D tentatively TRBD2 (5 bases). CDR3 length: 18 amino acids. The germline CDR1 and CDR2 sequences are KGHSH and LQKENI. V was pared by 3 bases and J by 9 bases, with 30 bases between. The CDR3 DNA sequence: TGTGCCAGCTCACCGCCGACGGGCGGGTTACGGCTCCCCGGATCGCAGTACTTC. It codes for CASSPPTGGLRLPGSQYF.

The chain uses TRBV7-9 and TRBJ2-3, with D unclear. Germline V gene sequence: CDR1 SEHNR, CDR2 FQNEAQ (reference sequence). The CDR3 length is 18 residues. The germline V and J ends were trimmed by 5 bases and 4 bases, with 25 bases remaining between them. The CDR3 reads CASSEASGSTNVPDTQYF. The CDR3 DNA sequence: TGTGCCAGCAGCGAAGCCTCCGGTTCGACAAACGTCCCAGATACGCAGTATTTT.

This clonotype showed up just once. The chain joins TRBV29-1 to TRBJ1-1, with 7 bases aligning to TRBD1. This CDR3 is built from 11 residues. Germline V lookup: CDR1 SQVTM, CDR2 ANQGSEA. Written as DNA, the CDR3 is TGCAGGGGGGACAGAGACACTGAAGCTTTCTTT. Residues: CRGDRDTEAFF.

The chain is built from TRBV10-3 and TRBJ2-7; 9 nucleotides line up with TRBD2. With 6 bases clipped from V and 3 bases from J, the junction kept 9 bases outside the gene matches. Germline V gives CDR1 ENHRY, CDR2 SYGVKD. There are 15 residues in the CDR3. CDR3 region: CAISPGTSSRYEQYF. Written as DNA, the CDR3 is TGTGCCATCAGCCCCGGGACTAGCTCTCGCTACGAGCAGTACTTC.

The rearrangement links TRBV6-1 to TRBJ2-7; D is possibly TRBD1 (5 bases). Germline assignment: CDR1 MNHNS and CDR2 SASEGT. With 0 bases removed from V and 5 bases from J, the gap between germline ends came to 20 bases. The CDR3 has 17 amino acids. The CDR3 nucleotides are TGTGCCAGCAGTGAAGCGCTACCCAGGGCCCTGCCTAACGAGCAGTACTTC. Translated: CASSEALPRALPNEQYF.

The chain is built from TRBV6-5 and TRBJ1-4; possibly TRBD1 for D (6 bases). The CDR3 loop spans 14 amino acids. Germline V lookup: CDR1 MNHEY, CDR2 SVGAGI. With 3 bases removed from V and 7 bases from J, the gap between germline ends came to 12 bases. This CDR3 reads CASSYTGFREKLFF. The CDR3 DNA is TGTGCCAGCAGTTATACAGGGTTCCGTGAAAAACTGTTTTTT.

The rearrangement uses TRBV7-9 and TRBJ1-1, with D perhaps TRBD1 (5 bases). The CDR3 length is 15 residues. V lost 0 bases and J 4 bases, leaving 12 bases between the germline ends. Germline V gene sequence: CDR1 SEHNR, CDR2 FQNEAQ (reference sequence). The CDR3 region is CASSLASGGTTEAFF. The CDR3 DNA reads TGTGCCAGCAGCTTAGCTTCGGGGGGAACCACTGAAGCTTTCTTT.

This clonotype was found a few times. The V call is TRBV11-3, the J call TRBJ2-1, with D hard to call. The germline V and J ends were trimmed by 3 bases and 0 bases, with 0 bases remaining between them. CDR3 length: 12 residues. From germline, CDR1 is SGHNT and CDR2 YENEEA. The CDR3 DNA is TGTGCCAGCAGCTTCTCCTACAATGAGCAGTTCTTC. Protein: CASSFSYNEQFF.

The CDR3 DNA follows: TGTGCCAGCTCACCACTCGATTCTTATGGCTACACCTTC. Protein product: CASSPLDSYGYTF. The chain combines TRBV18 with TRBJ1-2; D ambiguous. V was clipped by 1 base and J by 5 bases, with 8 bases between them. Germline V CDR1 and CDR2: KGHSH, LQKENI. The CDR3 loop spans 13 amino acids.